The clone carrying this TCR beta chain was seen more than once but under ten times. Its antigen is not known. The data were taken from a study of T cell repertoires in cytomegalovirus infection. Across the whole study: Newly reported HLA-C-restricted and thoroughly characterized HLA-B-restricted CMV epitopes were employed. CMV infection plus the matching HLA type was flagged by public TCR beta signatures.

The length of the CDR3 is 15 residues. The V gene end was trimmed by 5 bases and the J gene end by 2 bases; junction bases not matched to a gene: 5. Germline CDR1 SEHNR, CDR2 FQNEAQ (reference sequence). TCRdb reanalysed the reads using MiXCR and keeps one entry per CDR3 protein. The sample includes about 770,000 distinct CDR3 sequences, about 27% of them seen just once. Study observations and caveats: CMV-specific TCR beta clonotypes restricted by HLA-C were the ones dominating the ex vivo response. CMV carriers with the relevant HLA were identified by cumulative public TCR beta family frequency.

The sequence was collected from a human donor in good health (CMV status not recorded). Some clones in this sample may be carry-over from other donors' samples. The sample was cultured CD8+ T cells from PBMCs, taken from culture after CMV antigen stimulation. The gene calls are TRBV7-9 and TRBJ2-1; TRBD2 matches 8 bases. CDR3: CASSMTSEPYNEQFF. In nucleotides, the CDR3 is TGTGCCAGCAGCATGACTAGCGAACCCTACAATGAGCAGTTCTTC.